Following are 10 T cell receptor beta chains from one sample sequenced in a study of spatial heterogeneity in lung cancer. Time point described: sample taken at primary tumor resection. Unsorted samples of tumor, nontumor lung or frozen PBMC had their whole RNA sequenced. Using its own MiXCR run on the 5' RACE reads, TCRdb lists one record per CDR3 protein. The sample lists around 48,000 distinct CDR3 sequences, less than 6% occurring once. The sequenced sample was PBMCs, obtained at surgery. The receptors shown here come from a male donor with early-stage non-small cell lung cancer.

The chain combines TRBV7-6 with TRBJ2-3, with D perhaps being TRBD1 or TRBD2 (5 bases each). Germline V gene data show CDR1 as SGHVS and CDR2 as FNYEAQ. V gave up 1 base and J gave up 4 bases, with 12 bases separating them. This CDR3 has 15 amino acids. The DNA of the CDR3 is TGTGCCAGCAGCTTAGGGGGGAGAGGTTCAGATACGCAGTATTTT. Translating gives CASSLGGRGSDTQYF.

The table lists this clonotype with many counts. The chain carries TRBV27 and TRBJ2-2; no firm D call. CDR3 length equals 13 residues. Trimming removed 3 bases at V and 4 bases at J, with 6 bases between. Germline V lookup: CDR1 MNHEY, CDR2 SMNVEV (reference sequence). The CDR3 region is CASSLRPTGELFF. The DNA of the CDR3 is TGTGCCAGCAGTTTGCGGCCCACCGGGGAGCTGTTTTTT.

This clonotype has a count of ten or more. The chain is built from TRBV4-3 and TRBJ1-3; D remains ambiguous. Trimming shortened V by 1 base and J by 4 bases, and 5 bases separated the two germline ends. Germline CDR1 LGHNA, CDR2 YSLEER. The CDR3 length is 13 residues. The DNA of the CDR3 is TGCGCCAGCAGCCAAGGCGCGGGAAACACCATATATTTT. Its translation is CASSQGAGNTIYF.

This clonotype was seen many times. As DNA, the CDR3 is TGTGCCACCAGTGATTCTACAGGGGGGAAAGTCACTGAAGCTTTCTTT. The encoded protein is CATSDSTGGKVTEAFF. The rearrangement links TRBV24-1 to TRBJ1-1, with 8 positions matching TRBD1. This CDR3 region has 16 residues. J gave up 4 bases and V 2 bases, and 8 bases lay outside the gene matches. Germline CDR1 reads KGHDR; CDR2 reads SFDVKD.

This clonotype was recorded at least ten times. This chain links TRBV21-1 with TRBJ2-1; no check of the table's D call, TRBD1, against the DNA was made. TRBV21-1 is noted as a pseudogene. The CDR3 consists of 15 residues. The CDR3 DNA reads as TGTGCCAGCAGCAACGGGACAGACTACTTCCATGAGCAGTTCTTC. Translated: CASSNGTDYFHEQFF.

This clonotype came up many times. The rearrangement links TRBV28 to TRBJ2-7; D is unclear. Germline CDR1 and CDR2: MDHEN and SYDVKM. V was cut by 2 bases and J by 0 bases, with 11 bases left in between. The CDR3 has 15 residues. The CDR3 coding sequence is TGTGCCAGCAGTTTAGGGGTTCTGAGCTCCTACGAGCAGTACTTC. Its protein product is CASSLGVLSSYEQYF.

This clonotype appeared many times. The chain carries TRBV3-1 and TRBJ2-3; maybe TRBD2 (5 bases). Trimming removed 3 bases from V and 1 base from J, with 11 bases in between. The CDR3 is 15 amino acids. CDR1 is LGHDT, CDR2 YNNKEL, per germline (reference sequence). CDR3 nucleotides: TGTGCCAGCAGCCAGTCTATCGGGGGCACAGATACGCAGTATTTT. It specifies CASSQSIGGTDTQYF.

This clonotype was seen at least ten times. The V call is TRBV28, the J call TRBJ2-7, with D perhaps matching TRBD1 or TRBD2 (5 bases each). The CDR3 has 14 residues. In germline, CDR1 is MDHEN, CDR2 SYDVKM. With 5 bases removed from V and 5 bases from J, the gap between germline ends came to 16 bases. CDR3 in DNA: TGTGCCAGCAGTCCAGGGCGGTTTAGCGACGAGCAGTACTTC. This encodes CASSPGRFSDEQYF.

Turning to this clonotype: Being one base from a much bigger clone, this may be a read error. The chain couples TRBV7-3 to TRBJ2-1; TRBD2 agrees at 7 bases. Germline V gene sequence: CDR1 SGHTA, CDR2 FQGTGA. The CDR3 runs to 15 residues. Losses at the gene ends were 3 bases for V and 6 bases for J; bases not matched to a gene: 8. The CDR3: CASSFMAGEGNEQFF. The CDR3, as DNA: TGTGCCAGCAGCTTTATGGCGGGAGAGGGCAATGAGCAGTTCTTC.

In nucleotides, the CDR3 is TGCAGTGCTAGAAGCATAGCGGGAGGGCCGGGGGAGACCCAGTACTTC. It specifies CSARSIAGGPGETQYF. V gene TRBV20-1 combines with J gene TRBJ2-5; TRBD2 matches at 11 bases. The germline CDR1 and CDR2 sequences are DFQATT and SNEGSKA (reference sequence). The CDR3 loop spans 16 amino acids. The V gene end was trimmed by 2 bases and the J gene end by 5 bases; junction bases not matched to a gene: 10.